Below are 2 T cell receptor beta chains sequenced from a single sample in a study of blood T cell repertoires in COVID-19. Libraries were prepared by immunoSEQ multiplex PCR; TCRdb keeps only in-frame clonotypes and omits some of them. The sample holds 200,000 to 250,000 clones, 80% seen once. Sequenced input: PBMCs or T cells enriched from blood (not recorded which). The receptors were gathered from a woman aged 40 to 50 with acute COVID-19.

The genes are TRBV5-4 and TRBJ1-1; D is ambiguous. V lost 0 bases and J 0 bases, leaving 12 bases between the germline ends. CDR3 length equals 16 residues. The germline CDR1 and CDR2 sequences are SGHNT and YYREEE (reference sequence). CDR3 sequence reads: CASSLAYRAMNTEAFF. The DNA for the CDR3 is TGTGCCAGCAGCTTGGCCTACCGAGCCATGAACACTGAAGCTTTCTTT.

This sequence joins TRBV20-1 and TRBJ1-1; D gene unclear. Germline loops: CDR1 DFQATT, CDR2 SNEGSKA (reference sequence). Trimming took off 3 bases at V and 1 base at J, with 12 bases between the two ends. This CDR3 is 14 amino acids long. CDR3 sequence: CSASRYEENTEAFF. The DNA of the CDR3 is TGCAGTGCTAGTCGATATGAGGAGAACACTGAAGCTTTCTTT.